Listed below are T cell receptor beta chains from one sample, sequenced in a study of shared clonotypes between healthy human individuals. Data came from immunoSEQ multiplex PCR; TCRdb stores just in-frame clones and leaves some out. The table includes around 2.1 million clones, approximately 94% detected once. The sequenced sample was naive CD8+ T cells from PBMCs. The receptors derive from a man in his late teens or twenties in good health. Some clones in this sample may be carry-over from other donors' samples. Both conserved end residues are part of each CDR3.

TRBJ1-1 TRBV27 CASSYQTGDTEAFF
TRBJ2-1 TRBV5-4 CASSPAPNPEQFF
TRBJ2-7 TRBV5-1 CASSSTSGDYEQYF
TRBJ2-7 TRBV11-2 CASSSVYEQYF
TRBJ2-7 TRBV11-3 CASSLGVFSYEQYF
TRBJ1-5 TRBV5-3 CARTRSSNSNQPQHF
TRBJ2-1 TRBV28 CASSVTLYEQFF
TRBJ1-2 TRBV7-8 CASSLRLDRGNGYTF
TRBJ1-1 TRBV7-6 CASSLVGENAEAFF
TRBJ1-5 TRBV11-2 CASSTSSNQPQHF
TRBJ2-1 TRBV6-5 CASSPPGTSWREQFF
TRBJ1-4 TRBV9 CASSSRGTDYEKLFF
TRBJ1-1 TRBV27 CASRDRVGNTEAFF
TRBJ1-1 TRBV4-1 CASSQVRTGTEAFF
TRBJ2-1 TRBV4-1 CASSQGLARYNEQFF
TRBJ2-2 TRBV4-1 CASSLLRGTNTGELFF
TRBJ2-7 TRBV28 CASSPVGYEQYF
TRBJ2-1 TRBV7-3 CASSFGTINNEQFF
TRBJ2-7 TRBV6-1 CASSEGDGVGYEQYF
TRBJ1-3 TRBV9 CASSVVGGPGNTIYF
TRBJ2-7 TRBV7-9 CASLPPGSHEQYF
TRBJ1-1 TRBV7-9 CASSSPGQVYTEAFF
TRBJ2-2 TRBV7-3 CASSSRAGELFF
TRBJ2-5 TRBV7-9 CASRQPGQGVSYQETQYF
TRBJ1-1 TRBV6-5 CASSWGLLNTEAFF
TRBJ1-5 TRBV13 CASSLTQGGSNQPQHF
TRBJ2-1 TRBV30 CAWSADGGSSYNEQFF
TRBJ2-7 TRBV2 CASRERTLPSSSYEQYF
TRBJ1-3 TRBV7-2 CASSLIYFKLDERNTIYF
TRBJ1-1 TRBV28 CASSLWGTGMTEAFF
TRBJ2-2 TRBV7-9 CASSILTGELFF
TRBJ1-5 TRBV19 CASSINADSNQPQHF
TRBJ2-7 TRBV14 CASSSSGVLSYEQYF
TRBJ2-7 TRBV6-5 CASSFHSGRATEQYF
TRBJ2-3 TRBV7-9 CASSHSGISDTQYF
TRBJ2-5 TRBV5-3 CARSLGARAGETQYF
TRBJ2-7 TRBV7-2 CASSPRTSGEQYF
TRBJ2-1 TRBV6-1 CASSERGSWTSGSYNEQFF
TRBJ1-5 TRBV4-1 CASSQGTGRMNFYSNQPQHF
TRBJ1-2 TRBV9 CASSGGSTGGAMEGYTF
TRBJ1-4 TRBV15 CATRNSGGVWGTNEKLFF
TRBJ2-2 TRBV10-1 CASSDSLMNTGELFF
TRBJ1-1 TRBV15 CATSRGGTGGTEAFF
TRBJ2-7 TRBV6-1 CASSEVGRSFSYEQYF
TRBJ2-3 TRBV11-2 CASTLIRGPTSTDTQYF
TRBJ1-4 TRBV10-3 CATGALGETTNEKLFF
TRBJ2-7 TRBV6-1 CASSESGPSYEQYF
TRBJ2-7 TRBV5-1 CASSRSYEQYF
TRBJ2-7 TRBV5-1 CASSLVGQAYEQYF
TRBJ2-7 TRBV4-3 CASSQDRATRSYEQYF
TRBJ1-2 TRBV28 CASSWGQGGANYGYTF
TRBJ1-1 TRBV7-9 CASSPSRQRGGLGEAFF
TRBJ2-3 TRBV27 CASSLLSGQGDDTQYF
TRBJ2-2 TRBV2 CASSELTRDGELFF
TRBJ2-3 TRBV5-1 CASSMGLAGVVDTQYF
TRBJ2-6 TRBV28 CASSPHISGANVLTF
TRBJ2-5 TRBV9 CASSGPGNQETQYF
TRBJ2-7 TRBV28 CASSPVTGGVFGEQYF
TRBJ2-7 TRBV6-1 CASSAYLAGNYEQYF